This T cell receptor beta chain came from a study of shared clonotypes between healthy human individuals. Study details: Each donor's CD4 naive and CD4 memory cells filled three plates apiece, CD8 naive two, and CD8 memory one.

The V gene lost 0 bases and the J gene lost 1 base, with 8 bases spanning the gap. CDR3 length: 14 amino acids. Germline loops: CDR1 SGHRS, CDR2 YFSETQ. TCRdb's copy holds only in-frame clones and misses some; the assay was immunoSEQ multiplex PCR. The table lists roughly 320,000 clones, roughly 87% of them singletons, with 15% to 20% in the top ten. The sequenced sample consisted of memory CD8+ T cells sorted from blood. Regarding subset: CD45RO+ cells pooled with CCR7-negative TemRA cells. The rearrangement links TRBV5-1 to TRBJ2-7, with a tentative D call TRBD1 (5 bases). The receptor comes from a man younger than 35 in good health. Here the CDR3 reads CASSLAGASYEQYF. CDR3 coding DNA: TGCGCCAGCAGCTTGGCTGGGGCTTCCTACGAGCAGTACTTC.